What follows describes a single TCR beta chain. The data are from a study of blood T cell repertoires in COVID-19. Study summary: Spain, Italy and the United States supplied samples that represented acute and convalescent COVID-19.

Methods used by the authors: Estimation of nucleated cell counts relied on the amplification of reference gene primers. Libraries were prepared by immunoSEQ multiplex PCR; TCRdb keeps only in-frame clonotypes and omits some of them. V and J calls and clone size follow that table, whereas D and trimming were derived from the DNA. The data contain 60,000 to 85,000 clones, about four fifths of them singletons. This CDR3 spans 15 amino acids. V was clipped by 0 bases and J by 6 bases, with 15 bases between them. Germline V lookup: CDR1 SGHAT, CDR2 FQNNGV. The chain uses TRBV11-2 and TRBJ2-7; no reliable D call. Sequencing input: peripheral blood. This clonotype was sampled from a man between 70 and 80 years old with acute or convalescent COVID-19. The CDR3 region is CASSLDRSLSPEQYF. As DNA, the CDR3 is TGTGCCAGCAGCTTAGATCGGAGCCTAAGTCCCGAGCAGTACTTC.